Listed below are T cell receptor beta chains from one sample, sequenced in a study of cytomegalovirus exposure and HLA in healthy donors. Some clones are missing from TCRdb's copy, which holds only in-frame ones; the method was immunoSEQ multiplex PCR. The table has fewer than 350,000 clones, approximately 90% seen once. Sequences were obtained from PBMCs. These receptors all come from a woman aged 18-30 years in good health and CMV-seronegative. Both conserved end residues are part of each CDR3. D genes are given only for firm matches. Size is stated for part of the rows, as once, few or many counts, or as a class when the clone is expanded.

TGTGCCAGCAGCTCAGGGTTTGGCTACACCTTC CASSSGFGYTF - TRBV7-9 - TRBJ1-2
TGCAGCGTTGGCGGCAGGGTCCGGGACGAGCAGTACTTC CSVGGRVRDEQYF few TRBV29-1 - TRBJ2-7
TGCGCCAGCAGCTTAGAAGAGGTCACAGATACGCAGTATTTT CASSLEEVTDTQYF - TRBV5-1 - TRBJ2-3
TGTGCCAGCACCCCCCTTGAACGGAGGGGCACCGGGGAGCTGTTTTTT CASTPLERRGTGELFF once TRBV7-9 - TRBJ2-2
TGTGCCAGCAGTTTTCTAGCGGGGAGTTCCTACAATGAGCAGTTCTTC CASSFLAGSSYNEQFF once TRBV6-5 TRBD2 TRBJ2-1
TGTGCCAGCAGGCGAGGCACAGGGGAAGGAAACACCATATATTTT CASRRGTGEGNTIYF - TRBV6-1 TRBD1 TRBJ1-3
TGTGCCAGCAGTTCGGACAGGGCCGGGGCCAACTATGGCTACACCTTC CASSSDRAGANYGYTF - TRBV27 TRBD1 TRBJ1-2
TGTGCCAGCAGCCCACCTAGGAGCAAGGCCCAGTACTTC CASSPPRSKAQYF - TRBV7-2 - TRBJ2-5
TGTGCCAGCAGACTAGGAGCTAACACTGAAGCTTTCTTT CASRLGANTEAFF - TRBV6-4 - TRBJ1-1
TGTGCCAGCAGTTATAGATACTATCAAGAGACCCAGTACTTC CASSYRYYQETQYF once TRBV6-8 - TRBJ2-5
TGTGCCAGCAGCGCCGGAGGGGCCTCACAAGAGACCCAGTACTTC CASSAGGASQETQYF - TRBV9 - TRBJ2-5
TGTGCCATCAGTGAGCGACTCGGGACAGGTCAGGCTGCTTTCTTT CAISERLGTGQAAFF few TRBV10-3 TRBD1 TRBJ1-1
TGCAGCGTCCCAAAGGGAGGGTATGGCTACACCTTC CSVPKGGYGYTF - TRBV29-1 - TRBJ1-2
TGCAGCGTTGACGGGCAGGGGACGGCCTACGAGCAGTACTTC CSVDGQGTAYEQYF - TRBV29-1 - TRBJ2-7
TGTGCCAGCAGCCCAAATACTCTGGGCGACACTGAAGCTTTCTTT CASSPNTLGDTEAFF - TRBV9 - TRBJ1-1
TGTGCCAGCAGCGCCCTAGGGGGTTCTTACAATGAGCAGTTCTTC CASSALGGSYNEQFF - TRBV9 - TRBJ2-1
TGTGCCAGTAGTCCCCAGGGGGCGGGGTGGCCAGCTTTCTTT CASSPQGAGWPAFF - TRBV19 TRBD1 TRBJ1-1
TGTGCCAGTAGCGCGACAGGGGGGAATCAGCCCCAGCATTTT CASSATGGNQPQHF - TRBV19 TRBD1 TRBJ1-5
TGTGCCATCATGACAGACCAAGAGACCCAGTACTTC CAIMTDQETQYF - TRBV2 - TRBJ2-5
TGTGCCAGCAGCTTTCAACAGGGGCGGAATACCGGGGAGCTGTTTTTT CASSFQQGRNTGELFF - TRBV7-2 TRBD1 TRBJ2-2
TGCAGCGTCCGAGGACAGGCCCGGAACACTGAAGCTTTCTTT CSVRGQARNTEAFF - TRBV29-1 TRBD1 TRBJ1-1
TGTGCCAGCAGTTTTACAGGGGACCTCCCCCGATGGGGCAATCAGCCCCAGCATTTT CASSFTGDLPRWGNQPQHF few TRBV28 TRBD1 TRBJ1-5